The source of this T cell receptor beta chain is a study of blood T cell repertoires in COVID-19. Trimming left V 3 bases short and J 5 bases short, with 11 bases between. The CDR3 is 14 residues long. The germline V gene encodes CDR1 MNHNS and CDR2 SASEGT. Assay used: immunoSEQ multiplex PCR; TCRdb lists only in-frame clones, some missing. Of about 210,000 clones listed, about 90% are singletons. The sequence was obtained from a woman in her seventies with acute or convalescent COVID-19. Input material: peripheral blood. The chain employs TRBV6-1 and TRBJ2-1; tentative D call: TRBD1 (6 bases). CDR3 amino acids: CASSEGAQDNEQFF. The CDR3 DNA follows: TGTGCCAGCAGTGAGGGGGCTCAGGACAATGAGCAGTTCTTC.